These 2 T cell receptor beta chains were all obtained from the same sample, sequenced in a study of blood T cell repertoires in COVID-19. Here immunoSEQ multiplex PCR was the method, and the copy in TCRdb shows in-frame clones only, minus some. Among approximately 220,000 clones, roughly 85% were seen once, and the ten largest hold roughly 2.6%. Material for sequencing was peripheral blood. The receptors shown here come from a middle-aged woman with active or convalescent COVID-19.

This clone has a handful of counts. The chain recombines TRBV2 with TRBJ1-1; 7 bases are a match to TRBD1. Germline V gene lookup returns CDR1 SNHLY and CDR2 FYNNEI. This CDR3 is built from 13 residues. The V segment lost 5 bases and the J segment 1 base; nucleotides outside the gene matches: 1. The CDR3 sequence: CASSRQGNTEAFF. The DNA of the CDR3 is TGTGCCAGCAGTCGACAGGGGAACACTGAAGCTTTCTTT.

The chain recombines TRBV29-1 with TRBJ2-7; perhaps TRBD1 as D (6 bases). Deletions cut 4 bases from V and 3 bases from J, with 19 bases between. CDR1 and CDR2 from the germline V gene are SQVTM and ANQGSEA. This CDR3 comprises 15 residues. This CDR3 is CSVGPRGSVVYEQYF. The CDR3, as DNA: TGCAGCGTTGGGCCCAGGGGATCCGTCGTCTACGAGCAGTACTTC.